This T cell receptor (beta chain) emerged from a study of control samples from healthy donors and cancer patients. The germline V gene has CDR1 ENHRY and CDR2 SYGVKD. The germline V and J ends were trimmed by 2 bases and 0 bases, with 9 bases remaining between them. The CDR3 is 15 amino acids. Profiling relied on immunoSEQ multiplex PCR, and the TCRdb table lists in-frame clones only, not all of them. The sample holds 100,000 to 150,000 clones, approximately 87% seen once. This sequence originates from a man aged 55-75 years in good health. The chain uses TRBV10-3 and TRBJ2-3, with D possibly being TRBD2 (7 bases). Sequencing used blood. The CDR3 spells CAISERGGSTDTQYF. CDR3 nucleotide sequence: TGTGCCATCAGTGAGAGGGGGGGGAGCACAGATACGCAGTATTTT.